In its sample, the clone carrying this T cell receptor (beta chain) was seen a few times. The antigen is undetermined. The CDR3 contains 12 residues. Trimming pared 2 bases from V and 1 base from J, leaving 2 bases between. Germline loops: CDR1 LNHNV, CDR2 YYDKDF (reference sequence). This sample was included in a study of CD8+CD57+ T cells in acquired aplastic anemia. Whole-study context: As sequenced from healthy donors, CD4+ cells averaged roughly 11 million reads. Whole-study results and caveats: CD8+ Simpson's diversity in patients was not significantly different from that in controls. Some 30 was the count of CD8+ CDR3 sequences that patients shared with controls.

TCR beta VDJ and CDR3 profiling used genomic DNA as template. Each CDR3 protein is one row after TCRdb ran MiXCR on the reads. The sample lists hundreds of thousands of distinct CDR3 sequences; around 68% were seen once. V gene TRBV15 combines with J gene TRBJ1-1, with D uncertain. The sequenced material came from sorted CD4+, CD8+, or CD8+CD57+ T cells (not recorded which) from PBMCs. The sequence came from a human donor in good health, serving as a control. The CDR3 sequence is CATSRKNTEAFF. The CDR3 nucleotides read TGTGCCACCAGCAGAAAGAACACTGAAGCTTTCTTT. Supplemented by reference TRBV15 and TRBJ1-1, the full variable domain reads DAMVIQNPRYQVTQFGKPVTLSCSQTLNHNVMYWYQQKSSQAPKLLFHYYDKDFNNEADTPDNFQSRRPNTSFCFLDIRSPGLGDTAMYLCATSRKNTEAFFGQGTRLTVV.